This T cell receptor beta chain was sequenced during a study of radiation and T cells in renal cell carcinoma (dated by TCRdb to the early 2020s). For the wider study: In total, about 50 samples, comprising 25 or so tumors and around 27 peripheral blood samples, were subjected to TCR beta sequencing. The last blood draw occurred 4 weeks after radiation, at the same time as nephrectomy. Across all 50 or so samples, more than 4,000,000 unique CDR3 nucleotide sequences, encoding 2,658,974 unique CDR3 amino acid sequences, were identified.

V is shortened by 5 bases, J by 9 bases, and the region joining them spans 6 bases. The germline V gene (reference sequence) gives CDR1 as SGHKS and CDR2 as YYEKEE. The CDR3 holds 10 amino acids from the cysteine to the phenylalanine. Only the CDR3 DNA is retained, 30 bases long and in frame from the first base. Results and caveats for the whole study, not just this receptor: In blood, the top tumor clonotypes increased between baseline and 2 weeks post-radiation and then shrank by 4 weeks, which suggests that tumor-resident clones expanded only transiently. Because the trial had a single-armed design, the trial could not examine how radiation dose or scheduling affected the TCR repertoire. Blood repertoire dynamics were not followed beyond 4 weeks after treatment. Because no pretreatment tumor biopsies were available, whether clonotypes were present in the tumor at baseline could not be determined.

TCR beta libraries were generated from genomic DNA with the immunoSEQ kit, following the manufacturer's recommendations. Library preparation used a first multiplex PCR with proprietary primers, then a second PCR adding unique barcodes, with bead cleanups after each round. Each sample batch included a kit-provided positive control reaction and a negative control reaction. The final libraries underwent checking on an Agilent 4200 TapeStation D1000 ScreenTape, volumetric pooling, and quantification by qPCR. Sequencing ran on an Illumina NextSeq500 with a MidOutput 150-cycle cartridge, using 156 Read1 and 15 Index1 cycles with kit custom primers. The pooled library was loaded at approximately 0.92 pM, and roughly 20% PhiX control was spiked in. Per the original workflow: Vendor-processed data were analyzed in R, and a clonotype was defined as all T cells sharing the same CDR3 nucleotide sequence. For clone abundance analyses, frequencies were normalized to the 10,000 most abundant clones per sample. Public T cell clones, which averaged fewer than five per sample, were removed prior to analysis. An abundance difference of at least 32-fold between compartments was the criterion for calling clonotypes tumor-enriched or baseline blood-enriched. A beta-binomial differential abundance model was applied to find clonotypes that expanded or contracted between blood time points. Tumor-blood repertoire similarity was measured with the Baroni-Urbani and Buser coefficient, and groups were compared using two-tailed Wilcoxon tests in R. Held by TCRdb, this immuneACCESS table contains in-frame sequences only and omits some clones. Under half of the omission traces to an unresolved V gene where checked; the cause of the rest is unknown. V and J calls and clone size are as listed in that table; D and trimming were resolved from the DNA. The sample table holds about 77,000 clones, of which approximately 87% were seen once. The ten largest clones capture about 2.4% of the sample.

As concerns this clone: The antigen it recognizes is unknown. The record has no base qualities; no much larger clone is one base away.

What this sample's time point label stands for: blood 4 weeks post-SBRT, at nephrectomy. The treatment or condition label for this specimen denotes: 15 Gy SBRT to primary tumor, nephrectomy 4 weeks later. The samples were drawn from a clinical trial, where primary renal cell carcinomas were treated with 15 Gy of stereotactic body radiation therapy and then removed by nephrectomy 4 weeks afterward. Serial peripheral blood from radiation-treated patients was sampled at baseline, 2 weeks and 4 weeks after SBRT to track tumor-enriched clonotypes. Every patient had renal cell carcinoma of clear cell pathology. The QIAamp DNA Blood Mini Kit (Qiagen) was used to prepare genomic DNA for TCR sequencing. Samples were included in the analyses only if all quality control checks were passed.

The chain joins TRBV5-5 to TRBJ1-5; no confident D gene assignment can be made. The sequencing here drew on blood, taken from a patient whose treatment included radiotherapy and nephrectomy. The sequence was obtained from a woman aged 60-70 years with renal cell carcinoma. The CDR3 loop reads CASRWGPQHF. The bases are TGTGCCAGCAGGTGGGGGCCCCAGCATTTT.